The clone carrying this TCR beta chain has just a few counts. These data originate in a study of tumor-infiltrating lymphocytes in localized non-small cell lung cancer. Clones were read by immunoSEQ multiplex PCR, and TCRdb kept only the in-frame ones, dropping some. There are approximately 12,000 clones in the sample; 60% to 70% occur only once, and 6% to 7.5% lies in the top ten. Trimming took 1 base from V and 5 from J; bases not matched to a gene: 0. The CDR3 consists of 14 residues. Germline loops: CDR1 SGHVS, CDR2 FNYEAQ. The chain uses TRBV7-6 and TRBJ2-5, with 11 bases that match TRBD1. This sequence originates from a human donor with non-small cell lung cancer. The specimen sequenced was lung tumor tissue. DNA for the CDR3: TGTGCCAGCAGCTTAGGGACAGGGGGCGAGACCCAGTACTTC. Its protein is CASSLGTGGETQYF. The whole variable domain, remainder taken from reference TRBV7-6 and TRBJ2-5, is GAGVSQSPRYKVTKRGQDVALRCDPISGHVSLYWYRQALGQGPEFLTYFNYEAQQDKSGLPNDRFSAERPEGSISTLTIQRTEQRDSAMYRCASSLGTGGETQYFGPGTRLLVL.